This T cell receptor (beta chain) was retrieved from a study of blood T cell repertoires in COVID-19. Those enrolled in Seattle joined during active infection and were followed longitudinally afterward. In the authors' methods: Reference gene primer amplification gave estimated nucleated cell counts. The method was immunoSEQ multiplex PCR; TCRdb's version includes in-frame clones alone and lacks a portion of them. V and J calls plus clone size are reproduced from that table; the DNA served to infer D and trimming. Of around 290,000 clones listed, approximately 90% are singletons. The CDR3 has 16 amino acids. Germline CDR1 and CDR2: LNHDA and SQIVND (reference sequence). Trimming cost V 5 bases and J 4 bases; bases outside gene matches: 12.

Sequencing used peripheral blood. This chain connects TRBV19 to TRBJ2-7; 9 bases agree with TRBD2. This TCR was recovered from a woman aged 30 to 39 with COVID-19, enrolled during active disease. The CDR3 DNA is TGTGCCAGTAGTTCCCTAGCGGGACAGAGGGCATACGAGCAGTACTTC. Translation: CASSSLAGQRAYEQYF.